This TCR beta chain was found in a study of T cells after yellow fever vaccination. About the research overall: Fractions of low cell number were prepared using SMART-Seq v4 Ultra Low Input. Whole-study results and caveats: Once the booster was given, most primary-vaccination clones reappeared, at just under 98% for CD4 and over 85% for CD8. Weaker overall was a secondary response that nonetheless peaked faster, on day 5 versus 15.

As to this clonotype: Antigen specificity is unknown.

TCR cDNA was made by 5'RACE template switching, adding a universal primer site and UMIs. TCRdb called the 5' RACE reads again in MiXCR, with one record for every CDR3 protein. The repertoire has some 340,000 distinct CDR3 sequences, about 10% of them found once; the top ten carry 3% to 3.5%. This CDR3 spans 12 amino acids. Germline V gives CDR1 MNHEY, CDR2 SMNVEV (reference sequence). Trimming cost V 6 bases and J 7 bases, with 13 bases left between them. The chain links TRBV27 to TRBJ2-7; TRBD2 might be the D (6 bases). The starting material was CD4+ T cells sorted from PBMCs, obtained 45 days after the yellow fever booster vaccination. This receptor was identified in a man between 18 and 29 years old who received the YFV17D yellow fever vaccine. CDR3 residues: CASSFIGGEQYV. The DNA for the CDR3 is TGTGCCAGCAGCTTCATCGGGGGAGAGCAGTACGTC.